The rows below give T cell receptor beta chains drawn from one sample of a study of identical twins. TCRdb redid the calling of the 5' RACE reads with MiXCR, one entry per CDR3 protein. This sample has 1.5 million to 2 million distinct CDR3 sequences, with more than 30% found just once. Sequenced sample: cord blood. Receptor source: a newborn girl in good health. The CDR3 runs from the conserved cysteine through the conserved F or W. The order of the fields is V gene, clone size, J gene, CDR3 protein. A clone size is listed for some rows: how often the clone was seen (once, few, many), or a class if it is expanded.

TRBV28,.,TRBJ2-5,CASTPGTGSQETQYF
TRBV10-3,.,TRBJ2-1,CAIGERKARNEQFF
TRBV7-2,.,.,CASSFLPFGTSYNEQYF
TRBV24-1,.,TRBJ2-3,CATSARGPTDTQYF
TRBV28,few,TRBJ2-7,CASSPSLTGYEQYF
TRBV21-1,few,TRBJ2-5,CASSKRSDRGRFQETQYF
TRBV14,.,TRBJ1-2,CASSQGRQLPNYGYTF
TRBV7-9,few,TRBJ2-3,CASSLVISRDRGRGDTQYF
TRBV4-1,.,TRBJ2-1,CASSQNSGGFVNEQFF
TRBV25-1,few,TRBJ2-1,CASRGRGTVSSGRLDEQFF
TRBV5-1,.,TRBJ2-3,CASSSYSGEGTDTQYF
TRBV11-2,few,TRBJ2-7,CASSLGITVYEQYF
TRBV24-1,.,TRBJ2-2,CATSDLGLTFNTGELFF
TRBV6-6,.,TRBJ1-3,CASSYSTGGNTIYF
TRBV5-1,many,TRBJ2-5,CASSHTERFQETQYF
TRBV6-5,few,TRBJ2-3,CASSYTGTGVDTQYF
TRBV6-5,.,TRBJ1-2,CASSVSTNYGYTF
TRBV7-8,few,TRBJ1-4,CASSPFPRGRDEKLFF
TRBV10-3,.,TRBJ1-2,CAISEGDRGGYTF
TRBV28,few,TRBJ2-1,CASRTAASGRGKQFF
TRBV20-1,once,TRBJ1-5,CSAPPGRRDQPQHF
TRBV9,.,.,CASSAANRETQYF
TRBV2,many,TRBJ2-1,CASRRTSGGSNEQFF
TRBV4-2,.,TRBJ1-1,CASSQEPGVNTEAFF
TRBV19,.,TRBJ2-1,CASSMEGANEQFF
TRBV2,few,TRBJ2-2,CASSDYQVGPGELFF
TRBV5-1,many,TRBJ2-1,CASSGGGAYNEQFF
TRBV12-3/TRBV12-4,many,TRBJ2-1,CASSLRLAGRDEQFF
TRBV20-1,few,TRBJ1-2,CSAPNQGGALGYTF
TRBV6-1,.,TRBJ2-3,CASSDFSTDTQYF
TRBV6-5,many,TRBJ1-5,CASSPRQGRQPQHF
TRBV25-1,.,TRBJ2-1,CASSEATSGGYDEQFF
TRBV20-1,.,TRBJ1-5,CSAIIRRGSNQPQHF
TRBV4-2,many,TRBJ1-2,CASSQDRGYTF
TRBV20-1,.,TRBJ2-1,CSARDRIGSSYNEQFF
TRBV3-1,.,TRBJ2-5,CASSQEPGLAGQETQYF
TRBV28,.,TRBJ1-1,CASSRDTITLPVAEAFF
TRBV20-1,.,TRBJ1-1,CSANSYGTYTEAFF
TRBV10-3,many,TRBJ2-7,CAITSGSSYEQYF
TRBV12-3/TRBV12-4,.,TRBJ2-3,CASGTGDRTDTEYF
TRBV12-3/TRBV12-4,few,TRBJ2-2,CASSEKLRGLAGGRNTGELFF
TRBV21-1,.,TRBJ2-5,CATAPALHQETQYF
TRBV3-1,few,TRBJ2-1,CAGSQVNSPYNEQFF
TRBV10-3,.,TRBJ1-1,CAISEGTGGTEAFF
TRBV12-3/TRBV12-4,many,TRBJ2-1,CASSFGEQFF